This T cell receptor (beta chain) is drawn from a study of T-cell reconstitution after alpha-beta-depleted transplantation in children. Preparation of the TCRbeta library used unique molecular identifiers. TCRdb reprocessed the PCR reads with MiXCR, giving one entry per CDR3 protein. The data show fewer than 550,000 distinct CDR3 sequences, with approximately 11% seen just once and over 4.5% held by the top ten. This clonotype was seen repeatedly, ten times or more. The sample here was PBMCs from the stem cell graft donor, taken from the stem cell graft. The source of this sequence is a human donor who donated a stem cell graft to a child with acute myeloid leukemia.

The CDR3 loop reads CASSTSGTGWDEQFF. CDR3 bases: TGTGCCAGCAGTACTTCCGGGACAGGGTGGGATGAGCAGTTCTTC. The genes are TRBV2 and TRBJ2-1; 9 bases are shared with TRBD1. The trim removed 5 bases at V and 8 bases at J, leaving 10 bases unmatched. Germline values: CDR1 SNHLY, CDR2 FYNNEI. The CDR3 length is 15 residues. Full variable domain (outside the CDR3, taken from reference TRBV2 and TRBJ2-1): EPEVTQTPSHQVTQMGQEVILRCVPISNHLYFYWYRQILGQKVEFLVSFYNNEISEKSEIFDDQFSVERPDGSNFTLKIRSTKLEDSAMYFCASSTSGTGWDEQFFGPGTRLTVL.